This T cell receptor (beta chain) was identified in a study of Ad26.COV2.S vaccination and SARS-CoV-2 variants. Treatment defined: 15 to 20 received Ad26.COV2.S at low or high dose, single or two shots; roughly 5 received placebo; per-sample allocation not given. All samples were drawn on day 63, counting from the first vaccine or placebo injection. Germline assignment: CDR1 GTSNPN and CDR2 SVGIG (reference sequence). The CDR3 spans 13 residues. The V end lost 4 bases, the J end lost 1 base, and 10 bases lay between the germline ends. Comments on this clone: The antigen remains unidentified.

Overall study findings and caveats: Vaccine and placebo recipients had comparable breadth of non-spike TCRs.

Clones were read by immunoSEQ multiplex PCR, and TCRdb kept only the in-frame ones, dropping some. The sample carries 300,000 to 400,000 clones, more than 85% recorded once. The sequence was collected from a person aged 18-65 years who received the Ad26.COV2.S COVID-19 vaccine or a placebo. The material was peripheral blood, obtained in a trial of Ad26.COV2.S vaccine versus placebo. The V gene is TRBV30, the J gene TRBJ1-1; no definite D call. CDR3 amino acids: CAWKWGANTEAFF. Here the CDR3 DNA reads TGTGCCTGGAAGTGGGGAGCGAACACTGAAGCTTTCTTT.